Sequencing of this TCR beta chain was carried out in a study of monozygotic twins with inflammatory bowel disease (dated by TCRdb to about 2019). Some background on the complete study: The complete study included some 28 monozygotic twin pairs: 19 IBD-discordant Danish pairs and nine German pairs, of which four were IBD-concordant and five were IBD-discordant. Disease-associated traits were sought mainly through comparisons between IBD patients and their genetically identical healthy co-twins within discordant pairs. Each individual had, on average, about 151 000 unique TCRalpha sequences and 181 000 unique TCRbeta sequences available for analysis. The full study reports these points: The analysis was unable to tell different T cell subtypes apart. Repertoire similarity did not differ between concordant and discordant twins, possibly due to limited statistical power. Compared with healthy twins, IBD patients shared fewer clonotypes with other individuals, and the difference was most pronounced in patients with signs of disease activity. Background noise and inter-individual variability may have been introduced into the repertoires by the differing immunosuppressive treatments among patients. IBD patients had lower TCRbeta repertoire diversity, measured by the inverse Simpson index, than their healthy co-twins. The results gave no support for a single strong signal or clonotype linked to IBD.

A roughly 2.5 ml peripheral blood sample was drawn into PAXgene tubes per donor and stored at -80°C. Without T cell sorting, total RNA was isolated from whole blood using the PAXgene blood miRNA kit on an automated QIAcube. Deep TCRalpha and TCRbeta repertoire profiling with unique molecular barcoding was performed on peripheral blood of monozygotic twin pairs concordant or discordant for inflammatory bowel disease. Smoking habits were recorded for all twin pairs, and each individual was classified as a current, former or never smoker. As regards this clonotype: Its specific antigen is unknown.

Taken from cysteine to phenylalanine, the CDR3 has 12 residues. DNA for this receptor is not on file. Reading the germline V gene gives CDR1 SQVTM and CDR2 ANQGSEA. Libraries were made using 5' RACE. Each TCR library was prepared from around 3.5 ug of total RNA. For each sample, cDNA synthesis was carried out in eight separate reactions using SMARTScribe reverse transcriptase. During cDNA synthesis, template switching introduced unique molecular identifiers that contained a 6-nucleotide sample barcode. TCRalpha and TCRbeta cDNA was amplified in two nested PCRs of around 15 and 9 cycles, and bead purification was carried out after each PCR. Before amplification, the cDNA was both treated with uracil DNA-glycosylase and purified with the QIAquick PCR purification kit. The second PCR added Illumina TruSeq-compatible adapters along with sample-specific barcodes. Library quality and concentration were checked on TapeStation and Qubit, and libraries were pooled at 4.5 to 5.5 ng each. Sequencing of the pooled libraries was done on an Illumina HiSeq2500 single-index Rapid Run using custom sequencing primers and 2 x 100 bp reads. Per the authors' processing: UMI-based consensus assembly with MiGEC version 1.2.6 was used to correct PCR and sequencing errors. MiXCR version 2.1.1 handled V(D)J alignment, clonotype assembly and CDR3 extraction. To normalise gene usage, clonotype sharing and MAIT/NKT TCR abundance, the analysis used the top 1000, 10 000 and 20 000 clonotypes per sample. Diversity was computed as the inverse Simpson index with the vegan R package after downsampling to 27 000 UMIs. Paired Mann-Whitney U tests were applied to discordant twin pairs, with Benjamini-Hochberg correction for multiple testing. TCRdb reprocessed the reads and lists each CDR3 protein sequence as a single entry, with no DNA. The authors' filters were not applied to this entry. The table for this sample records 400,000 or so distinct CDR3 sequences. 2% to 2.5% of the sample is in the top ten clones.

The rearrangement combines TRBV29-1 with TRBJ1-1. The specimen was blood. This sequence was found in a human donor with ulcerative colitis or Crohn's disease, or a healthy co-twin of an affected twin (not recorded which). The CDR3 sequence is CSVYDRNTEAFF.